This TCR beta chain was captured by sequencing in a study of CD4 T cells in relation to SARS-CoV-2 and coronaviruses. Study summary: TCR beta CDR3s were sequenced after roughly ten-day antigen culture of PBMCs. Broader study findings: Crossreactivity was assessed only for spike protein, not other viral proteins.

On this clone itself: Antigen specificity is unknown.

The CDR3 covers 12 residues. Trimming took off 6 bases at V and 5 bases at J, with 5 bases between the two ends. Germline loops: CDR1 MDHEN, CDR2 SYDVKM. Before the COVID-19 pandemic, during about 2011-2019, CD4+ T cells were taken from unexposed donors. The cells were cultured for around ten days before CD4+ T cells were isolated. Data came from immunoSEQ multiplex PCR; TCRdb stores just in-frame clones and leaves some out. This table holds around 20,000 clones, 70% to 85% found once. The clonotype originates from a human donor in good health. The V and J genes are TRBV28 and TRBJ1-6, with D unresolved. The sample was CD4+ T cells from PBMCs, cultured in vitro. The CDR3 sequence is CASRINNSPLHF. The DNA for the CDR3 is TGTGCCAGCAGAATTAATAATTCACCCCTCCACTTT.